This T cell receptor (beta chain) was sequenced for a study of blood T cell repertoires in COVID-19. Study overall: The study drew acute and convalescent COVID-19 samples from the United States, Italy and Spain. Nucleic acid was either cDNA or gDNA, and it came from T cells, B-cell-depleted T cells, or PBMCs.

Germline V gene lookup returns CDR1 MNHEY and CDR2 SVGAGI. This CDR3 region has 13 residues. Participants reported their clinical history, and cohort assignment relied on those reports. In the authors' workflow: Scientists estimated how many nucleated cells there were by amplifying reference gene primers. Only in-frame clones appear in the TCRdb table, and some are missing; sequencing was by immunoSEQ multiplex PCR. The V and J calls and clone size were taken over from that table, and D and trimming were inferred from the DNA. The profile covers 250,000 to 300,000 clones, with approximately 91% appearing a single time and 1% taken by the ten largest.

This TCR derives from a woman in her twenties or thirties who had recovered from COVID-19. The chain has TRBV6-5 and TRBJ2-7, with D perhaps matching TRBD1 (6 bases). The source material was PBMCs or T cells enriched from blood (not recorded which). The CDR3 loop reads CAATHREPYEQYF. The CDR3 DNA is TGTGCGGCAACCCACAGGGAACCCTACGAGCAGTACTTC.